The rows below give T cell receptor beta chains drawn from one sample of a study of blood T cell repertoires in COVID-19. Assay used: immunoSEQ multiplex PCR; TCRdb lists only in-frame clones, some missing. This table holds some 200,000 clones, about 80% found once. The source material was PBMCs or T cells enriched from blood (not recorded which). These receptors were taken from a man between 35 and 55 years old who had recovered from COVID-19. Each CDR3 is given with its conserved first and last residue. Fields, in order: J gene, clone size, V gene, CDR3 protein. Clone size is not always given. Where it is, it says once, few, many or a class for expanded clones.

>TRBJ2-5|-|TRBV9
CASSALAGEGTQYF
>TRBJ1-3|-|TRBV18
CASSERTMGLGNTIYF
>TRBJ1-2|-|TRBV11-2
CASSPDRGRGYTF
>TRBJ1-4|-|TRBV10-3
CAISRTGATNEKLFF
>TRBJ1-2|few|TRBV2
CASSERGGAGGYTF
>TRBJ1-5|-|TRBV10-2
CASSESFFRQPQHF
>TRBJ1-6|-|TRBV6-2/TRBV6-3
CASSTDRWGAYSPLHF
>TRBJ1-2|-|TRBV18
CASSPSGGNYGYTF
>TRBJ2-7|-|TRBV3-1/TRBV3-2
CASSHGGYEQYF
>TRBJ1-1|-|TRBV5-1
CASSLVGTGRMNTEAFF
>TRBJ2-5|-|TRBV4-2
CASSQVGGQETQYF
>TRBJ1-1|-|TRBV25-1
CASSEFLSDRSAEAFF
>TRBJ2-5|-|TRBV4-2
CASSQDNLARGETQYF